These T cell receptor beta chains were read from a single sample in a study of blood T cell repertoires in COVID-19. The data were produced by immunoSEQ multiplex PCR, yet TCRdb's version contains in-frame clones alone and is incomplete. The data hold fewer than 500,000 clones, with roughly nine tenths observed a single time. Sequencing was done on a sample of PBMCs or T cells enriched from blood (not recorded which). All receptors derive from a woman between 18 and 29 years old who had recovered from COVID-19. Both conserved end residues are part of each CDR3. A D gene is named only where the DNA matches it firmly. A row's size may be missing; if present it is once, few, many or a size class.

length	V	size	D	J	DNA	CDR3
14	TRBV7-3	.	.	TRBJ1-1	TGTGCCAGCAGCTCTTCCAGGGGGAACACTGAAGCTTTCTTT	CASSSSRGNTEAFF
16	TRBV9	.	TRBD2	TRBJ2-1	TGTGCCAGCAGCGTCAGCGGGGGATCCACTTGGGATGAGCAGTTCTTC	CASSVSGGSTWDEQFF
19	TRBV19	.	.	TRBJ2-2	TGTGCCAGTAGTATGGCACCAGGGCGGGGGCTATGGAACACCGGGGAGCTGTTTTTT	CASSMAPGRGLWNTGELFF
17	TRBV11-3	.	.	TRBJ2-3	TGTGCCAGCAGCTTAGGCGACGGTTGGCGGAGTCGAGATACGCAGTATTTT	CASSLGDGWRSRDTQYF
16	TRBV19	.	TRBD1	TRBJ2-7	TGTGCCAGTAGTATGGACCCCGGGACAGGGGGCTTCGAGCAGTACTTC	CASSMDPGTGGFEQYF
15	TRBV19	.	.	TRBJ2-7	TGTGCCAGTAGTATGGACATTCGCTCTTCCTACGAGCAGTACTTC	CASSMDIRSSYEQYF
13	TRBV18	.	.	TRBJ2-7	TGTGCCAGCTCACCTACTAGCTCCTACGAGCAGTACTTC	CASSPTSSYEQYF
14	TRBV5-1	.	TRBD1	TRBJ2-5	TGCGCCAGCAGCCTGGGACAGGTACAAGAGACCCAGTACTTC	CASSLGQVQETQYF
15	TRBV5-6	.	TRBD1	TRBJ1-1	TGTGCCAGCAGCTCCGAGACAGGGGTAAGCACTGAAGCTTTCTTT	CASSSETGVSTEAFF
14	TRBV7-2	.	.	TRBJ1-1	TGTGCCAGCAGCTTAGCGGTTGCGAATGTTGAAGCTTTCTTT	CASSLAVANVEAFF
13	TRBV7-3	.	.	TRBJ1-1	TGTGCCAGCAGCTCAGGGATAGGGACTGAAGCTTTCTTT	CASSSGIGTEAFF
14	TRBV18	.	.	TRBJ2-5	TGTGCCAGCTCACCCCCACAGCAGGAAAAGACCCAGTACTTC	CASSPPQQEKTQYF
16	TRBV28	.	TRBD1	TRBJ1-2	TGTGCCAGCAGTCTTTTCGGGGACAGCCGGCCCTATGGCTACACCTTC	CASSLFGDSRPYGYTF
13	TRBV29-1	.	.	TRBJ1-2	TGCAGCGTTCACCTCAGAAAACCCTATGGCTACACCTTC	CSVHLRKPYGYTF
14	TRBV19	.	TRBD1	TRBJ2-3	TGTGCCAGTAGTATAGGACAGGGGGCGCGGGCGCAGTATTTT	CASSIGQGARAQYF
14	TRBV19	.	TRBD1	TRBJ1-6	TGTGCCAGTAGTAGGACAGGGAGAAATTCACCCCTCCACTTT	CASSRTGRNSPLHF
12	TRBV5-6	.	.	TRBJ1-1	TGTGCCAGCAGCTCCGGGGACACTGAAGCTTTCTTT	CASSSGDTEAFF
15	TRBV19	.	.	TRBJ1-1	TGTGCCAGTAGGGGAGGTGACTGGGTGAACACTGAAGCTTTCTTT	CASRGGDWVNTEAFF
14	TRBV30	.	.	TRBJ1-2	TGTGCCTGGAGTGCCGGGGGGGTCCCATATGGCTACACCTTC	CAWSAGGVPYGYTF
12	TRBV12-3/TRBV12-4	.	TRBD1	TRBJ2-7	TGTGCCAGCAGTTTTGCCAGGGGGGAGCAGTACTTC	CASSFARGEQYF
16	TRBV27	.	.	TRBJ2-5	TGTGCCAGCAGTTTTGGGCGCTGGCCTCGACAAGAGACCCAGTACTTC	CASSFGRWPRQETQYF
14	TRBV6-5	once	.	TRBJ1-5	TGTGCCAGCAGTTACTTGTCGGGAAATCAGCCCCAGCATTTT	CASSYLSGNQPQHF
18	TRBV6-1	.	TRBD1	TRBJ1-3	TGTGCCAGCAGTGAGCGGGGACAGCAATATACCTCTGGAAACACCATATATTTT	CASSERGQQYTSGNTIYF
13	TRBV28	once	.	TRBJ1-4	TGTGCCAGCAGTTCCTCTAGGTGGGAAAAACTGTTTTTT	CASSSSRWEKLFF
15	TRBV5-4	.	.	TRBJ1-3	TGTGCCAGCAGCTTGGACGTCTACTCTGGAAACACCATATATTTT	CASSLDVYSGNTIYF
11	TRBV20-1	.	.	TRBJ1-1	TGCAGTGGACTGATCAACACTGAAGCTTTCTTT	CSGLINTEAFF
15	TRBV6-5	.	.	TRBJ1-2	TGTGCCAGCAGTTACTCCGGAGTGAAGACTAATGGCTACACCTTC	CASSYSGVKTNGYTF
13	TRBV6-5	.	.	TRBJ2-3	TGTGCCAGCAAGGGTAGCGGAACAGATACGCAGTATTTT	CASKGSGTDTQYF
14	TRBV7-9	.	TRBD1	TRBJ1-4	TGTGCCAGCAGCATGACAGGGGAGTATGAAAAACTGTTTTTT	CASSMTGEYEKLFF
15	TRBV27	.	TRBD1	TRBJ1-1	TGTGCCAGCAGTTTATCCGAGACAGGGGTTACTGAAGCTTTCTTT	CASSLSETGVTEAFF
16	TRBV7-2	.	.	TRBJ2-5	TGTGCCAGCAGCTTAAATTGGGAGTGGTACCAAGAGACCCAGTACTTC	CASSLNWEWYQETQYF
15	TRBV9	few	TRBD1	TRBJ2-1	TGTGCCAGCAGCCCAAGAGACAGGGTTGGGGATGAGCAGTTCTTC	CASSPRDRVGDEQFF
15	TRBV7-2	.	TRBD2	TRBJ2-1	TGTGCCAGCAGCCAACTAGCGGGGGGGCAGGGTGAGCAGTTCTTC	CASSQLAGGQGEQFF
14	TRBV4-2	few	TRBD2	TRBJ2-7	TGTGCCAGCAGCCAGGGGGGACTAGCGGGGAGGCAGTACTTC	CASSQGGLAGRQYF
16	TRBV19	.	TRBD1	TRBJ1-1	TGTGCCAGTAGTATTCCCGATACAGGGGTCCACACTGAAGCTTTCTTT	CASSIPDTGVHTEAFF
15	TRBV6-6	.	.	TRBJ2-2	TGTGCCAGCAGGGATACAGGGAGATTCACCGGGGAGCTGTTTTTT	CASRDTGRFTGELFF
13	TRBV7-9	.	.	TRBJ1-2	TGTGCCAGCAGCTCCGGGGTTAACTATGGCTACACCTTC	CASSSGVNYGYTF
15	TRBV9	.	TRBD2	TRBJ2-7	TGTGCCAGCAGCGTAGGCGGGGGGGCCGAGCACGAGCAGTACTTC	CASSVGGGAEHEQYF
14	TRBV19	.	TRBD1	TRBJ1-2	TGTGCCAGTAGTATCGGACAGGGAGACTATGGCTACACCTTC	CASSIGQGDYGYTF
15	TRBV5-1	.	.	TRBJ1-2	TGCGCCAGCAGCTACGGAGGCGGGGTTGGCTATGGCTACACCTTC	CASSYGGGVGYGYTF
15	TRBV25-1	.	TRBD2	TRBJ2-2	TGTGCCAGCATTGGACTAGCGGGAAACACCGGGGAGCTGTTTTTT	CASIGLAGNTGELFF
14	TRBV6-1	.	.	TRBJ1-2	TGTGCCAGCAGTGATGAACAGATTAACTATGGCTACACCTTC	CASSDEQINYGYTF
15	TRBV12-2	.	.	TRBJ2-3	TGTGCAAGTCGCTCGAGGGGGACGAAACCAGATACGCAGTATTTT	CASRSRGTKPDTQYF
12	TRBV7-2	.	.	TRBJ2-3	TGTGCCAGCAGCTCCAGGGGGGTTACGCAGTATTTT	CASSSRGVTQYF
12	TRBV2	few	.	TRBJ1-1	TGTGCCAGCAGTCCCGGGACACCTAAAGCTTTCTTT	CASSPGTPKAFF
15	TRBV13	.	.	TRBJ1-1	TGTGCCAGCAGCTTAGGATCTTCAGGGAACACTGAAGCTTTCTTT	CASSLGSSGNTEAFF
13	TRBV5-6	.	.	TRBJ1-2	TGTGCCAGCAGCCCTGGACAGAACTATGGCTACACCTTC	CASSPGQNYGYTF
14	TRBV6-5	.	.	TRBJ2-3	TGTGCCACCCCTGGAGGGGTTAGCACAGATACGCAGTATTTT	CATPGGVSTDTQYF